These T cell receptor beta chains were read from a single sample in a study of T cell repertoires in cytomegalovirus infection. TCRdb itself ran the reads through MiXCR, one entry per CDR3 protein. This sample carries roughly 990,000 distinct CDR3 sequences, roughly 31% of them seen once, and the ten largest clones take about an eighth. These receptors' targets are unknown. This material consisted of cultured CD8+ T cells from PBMCs, taken from culture after CMV antigen stimulation. The receptors derive from a human donor in good health (CMV status not recorded). Some clones in this sample may be carry-over from other donors' samples. Both conserved end residues are part of each CDR3. The D gene is left open where the match is weak. A clone size is listed for some rows: how often the clone was seen (once, few, many), or a class if it is expanded.

D | size | J | V | DNA | CDR3
NA | NA | TRBJ1-5 | TRBV7-6 | TGTGCCAGCAGCTTAGGATATAGGGGACCGGGCAATCAGCCCCAGCATTTT | CASSLGYRGPGNQPQHF
NA | few | TRBJ1-6 | TRBV6-8 | TGTGCCAGCAGTTACTCTAGTCAGCCCTCCTATAATTCACCCCTCCACTTT | CASSYSSQPSYNSPLHF
NA | NA | TRBJ1-4 | TRBV7-6 | TGTGCCAGCAGCTTAGTCCCGGGGAGTCAGGATGAAAAACTGTTTTTT | CASSLVPGSQDEKLFF
NA | NA | TRBJ1-1 | TRBV12-5 | TGTGCTAGTGCTTTAAAACAGGGCAACACTGAAGCTTTCTTT | CASALKQGNTEAFF
NA | NA | TRBJ1-1 | TRBV5-1 | TGCGCCAGCAGCTTCTTTGTTGAAGGGGCGAACACTGAAGCTTTCTTT | CASSFFVEGANTEAFF
NA | NA | TRBJ1-2 | TRBV7-9 | TGTGCCAGCAGCTTAGCCAGGAGCCAATATGGCTACACCTTC | CASSLARSQYGYTF
NA | many | TRBJ1-1 | TRBV19 | TGTGCCAGTAGTCTATACGAAGGTGAAGCTTTCTTT | CASSLYEGEAFF
TRBD1 | many | TRBJ2-5 | TRBV7-8 | TGTGCCAGCAGCTATGACAGGGGGGAGAGGACCCAGTACTTC | CASSYDRGERTQYF
NA | once | TRBJ2-3 | TRBV27 | TGTGCCAGCAGTCCGCGATGGACTAGCACAGATACGCAGTATTTT | CASSPRWTSTDTQYF
TRBD1 | many | TRBJ1-2 | TRBV7-6 | TGTGCCAGCAGCTTAGTCCAGGGGGGTGACTATGGCTACACCTTC | CASSLVQGGDYGYTF
NA | NA | TRBJ1-1 | TRBV7-9 | TGTGCCAGCAGCTTAGCCATCGAGTTGAACACTGAAGCTTTCTTT | CASSLAIELNTEAFF
TRBD1 | few | TRBJ1-6 | TRBV20-1 | TGCAGTGCTAGAGCACCGCGGGACAGGGGTAATTCACCCCTCCACTTT | CSARAPRDRGNSPLHF
TRBD1 | many | TRBJ1-5 | TRBV27 | TGTGCCAGCAGTTCCGTCGGGACAGGGAAACCTATGGGCAATCAGCCCCAGCATTTT | CASSSVGTGKPMGNQPQHF
NA | many | TRBJ2-1 | TRBV7-8 | TGTGCCAGCAGCTTAGCGGGGTACAGGGCGCGATCACCCTACAATGAGCAGTTCTTC | CASSLAGYRARSPYNEQFF
NA | NA | TRBJ2-1 | TRBV7-2 | TGTGCCAGCAGCTTATTTGATGAGCCCGGGGATGCCTTCTTC | CASSLFDEPGDAFF
TRBD1 | NA | TRBJ1-5 | TRBV7-9 | TGTGCCAGCAGCTCGGGACAGGGGGACGCTCAGCCCCAGCATTTT | CASSSGQGDAQPQHF
NA | NA | TRBJ1-2 | TRBV12-5 | TGTGCTAGTGGCCAATTGGGCGGAAACTATGGCTACACCTTC | CASGQLGGNYGYTF
TRBD1 | NA | TRBJ1-5 | TRBV28 | TGTGCCAGCAGTCTCGGGACAGATTATCAGCCCCAGCATTTT | CASSLGTDYQPQHF
NA | few | TRBJ1-5 | TRBV12-5 | TGTGCTAGTGGTTTGATTACAGGACCTAATAGCAATCAGCCCCAGCATTTT | CASGLITGPNSNQPQHF
TRBD2 | many | TRBJ2-7 | TRBV6-5 | TGTGCCAGCAGTTACGGGAGGGGAGGCTACGAGCAGTACTTC | CASSYGRGGYEQYF
NA | few | TRBJ1-2 | TRBV11-1 | TGTGCCAGACCCTTTGTAGATGGCTACACCTTC | CARPFVDGYTF
TRBD1 | NA | TRBJ2-5 | TRBV6-2/TRBV6-3 | TGTGCCAGCAGTTACTGGACAGGGGGGCAAGAGACCCAGTACTTC | CASSYWTGGQETQYF
NA | NA | TRBJ2-2 | TRBV2 | TGTGCCACCGTAGGGGGGAACACCGGGGAGCTGTTTTTT | CATVGGNTGELFF
TRBD1 | NA | TRBJ2-5 | TRBV6-5 | TGTGCCAGCAGTCCGGACAGGGTGGACCAAGAGACCCAGTACTTC | CASSPDRVDQETQYF
NA | few | TRBJ1-5 | TRBV5-5 | TGTGCCAGCAGCTTGGGGGTAGGTTACAATCAGCCCCAGCATTTT | CASSLGVGYNQPQHF
TRBD1 | NA | TRBJ1-4 | TRBV7-9 | TGTGCCAGCAGCGAACAGGGGGGCCGCGAAAAACTGTTTTTT | CASSEQGGREKLFF
NA | NA | TRBJ2-1 | TRBV5-1 | TGCGCCAGCAGCCCCCTCGGAGACCCCTCGTACAATGAGCAGTTCTTC | CASSPLGDPSYNEQFF
NA | few | TRBJ2-5 | TRBV12-3/TRBV12-4 | TGTGCCAGCAGTTTATCACCTGGGCCCCTGCGGACCCAGTACTTC | CASSLSPGPLRTQYF
NA | NA | TRBJ1-5 | TRBV4-1 | TGCGCCAGCAGCCAAGATTCGGGGTTTAGCAATCAGCCCCAGCATTTT | CASSQDSGFSNQPQHF
TRBD1 | NA | TRBJ2-3 | TRBV4-3 | TGCGCCAGCAGCCAAACCCCGCCGGGACAGGGGGCCGATCCCACAGATACGCAGTATTTT | CASSQTPPGQGADPTDTQYF
TRBD1 | few | TRBJ2-7 | TRBV6-6 | TGTGCCAGCAGGACCGGGACAGCTGGCGAGCAGTACTTC | CASRTGTAGEQYF
TRBD1 | NA | TRBJ2-7 | TRBV12-3/TRBV12-4 | TGTGCCAGCAGTTTGAGTGGACAGGGTCTCCACTACGAGCAGTACTTC | CASSLSGQGLHYEQYF
NA | NA | TRBJ2-7 | TRBV12-3/TRBV12-4 | TGTGCCAGCAGCTACAGGGTCTACGAGCAGTACTTC | CASSYRVYEQYF
NA | NA | TRBJ2-1 | TRBV12-3/TRBV12-4 | TGTGCCAGCAGTCGATCAGTGAATGAGCAGTTCTTC | CASSRSVNEQFF
NA | few | TRBJ2-3 | TRBV27 | TGTGCCAGCAGTTCTCGTAGGGGGAGCACAGATACGCAGTATTTT | CASSSRRGSTDTQYF
TRBD1 | NA | TRBJ2-7 | TRBV7-9 | TGTGCCAGCAGCTTAGCGCTGGGACAGGACGAGCAGTACTTC | CASSLALGQDEQYF
NA | many | TRBJ2-5 | TRBV12-3/TRBV12-4 | TGTGCCAGCAGTTCACAGGCGGGAGAGACCCAGTACTTC | CASSSQAGETQYF
NA | few | TRBJ1-4 | TRBV4-2 | TGTGCCAGCAGCCAAGAAGCCAGAACTAATGAAAAACTGTTTTTT | CASSQEARTNEKLFF
TRBD2 | NA | TRBJ2-1 | TRBV28 | TGTGCCACCAGACTAGCGGGGGTTAGCTCCTACAATGAGCAGTTCTTC | CATRLAGVSSYNEQFF